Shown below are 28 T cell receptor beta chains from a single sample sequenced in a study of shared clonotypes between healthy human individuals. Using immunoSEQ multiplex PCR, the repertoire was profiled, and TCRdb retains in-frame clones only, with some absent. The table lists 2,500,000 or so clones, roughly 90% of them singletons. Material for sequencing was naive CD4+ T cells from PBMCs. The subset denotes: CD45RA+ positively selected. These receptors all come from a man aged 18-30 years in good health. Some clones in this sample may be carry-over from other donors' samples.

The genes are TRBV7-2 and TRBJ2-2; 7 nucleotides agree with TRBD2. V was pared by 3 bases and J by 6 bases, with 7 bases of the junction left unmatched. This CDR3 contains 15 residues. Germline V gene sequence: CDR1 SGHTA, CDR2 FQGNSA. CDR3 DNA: TGTGCCAGCAGCTTGGAACCTGGGAGGGCCGGGGAGCTGTTTTTT. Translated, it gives CASSLEPGRAGELFF. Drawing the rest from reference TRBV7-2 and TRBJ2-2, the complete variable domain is GAGVSQSPSNKVTEKGKDVELRCDPISGHTALYWYRQSLGQGLEFLIYFQGNSAPDKSGLPSDRFSAERTGGSVSTLTIQRTQQEDSAVYLCASSLEPGRAGELFFGEGSRLTVL.

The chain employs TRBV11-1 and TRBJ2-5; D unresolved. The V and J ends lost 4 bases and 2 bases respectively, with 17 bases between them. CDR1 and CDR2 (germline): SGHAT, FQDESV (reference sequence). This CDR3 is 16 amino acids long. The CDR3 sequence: CASSSGVSLRQETQYF. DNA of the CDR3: TGTGCCAGCAGCTCCGGCGTCAGTTTAAGACAAGAGACCCAGTACTTC. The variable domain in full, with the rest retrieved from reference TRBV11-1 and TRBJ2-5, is EAEVAQSPRYKITEKSQAVAFWCDPISGHATLYWYRQILGQGPELLVQFQDESVVDDSQLPKDRFSAERLKGVDSTLKIQPAELGDSAMYLCASSSGVSLRQETQYFGPGTRLLVL.

CDR3 nucleotides: TGCGCCAGCAGCCACCCCTACGCAGATACGCAGTATTTT. Protein: CASSHPYADTQYF. This chain joins TRBV4-1 and TRBJ2-3; no reliable D call. CDR1 is MGHRA and CDR2 is YSYEKL in the germline V gene. V lost 3 bases to trimming and J lost 4 bases, with 8 bases between them. The CDR3 runs 13 residues.

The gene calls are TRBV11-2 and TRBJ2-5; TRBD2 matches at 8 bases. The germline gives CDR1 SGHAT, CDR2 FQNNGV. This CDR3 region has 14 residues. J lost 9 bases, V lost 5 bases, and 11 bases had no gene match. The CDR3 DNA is TGTGCCAGCAGCGCTCGGGGGGGGCGGTCGTCCCAGTACTTC. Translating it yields CASSARGGRSSQYF. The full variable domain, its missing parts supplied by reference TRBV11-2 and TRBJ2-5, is EAGVAQSPRYKIIEKRQSVAFWCNPISGHATLYWYQQILGQGPKLLIQFQNNGVVDDSQLPKDRFSAERLKGVDSTLKIQPAKLEDSAVYLCASSARGGRSSQYFGPGTRLLVL.

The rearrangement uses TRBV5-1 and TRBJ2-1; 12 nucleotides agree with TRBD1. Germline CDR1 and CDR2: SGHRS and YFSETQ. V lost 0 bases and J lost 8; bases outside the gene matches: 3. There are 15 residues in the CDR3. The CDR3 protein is CASSLGDRGHHEQFF. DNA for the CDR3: TGCGCCAGCAGCTTGGGGGACAGGGGGCACCATGAGCAGTTCTTC.

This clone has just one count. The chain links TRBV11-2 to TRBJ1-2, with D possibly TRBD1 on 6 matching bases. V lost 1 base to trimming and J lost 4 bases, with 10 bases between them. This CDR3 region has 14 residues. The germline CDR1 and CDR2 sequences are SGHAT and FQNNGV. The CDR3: CASSLGQEGYGYTF. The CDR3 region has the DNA TGTGCCAGCAGCTTAGGACAGGAGGGCTATGGCTACACCTTC. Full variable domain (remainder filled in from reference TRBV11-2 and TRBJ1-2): EAGVAQSPRYKIIEKRQSVAFWCNPISGHATLYWYQQILGQGPKLLIQFQNNGVVDDSQLPKDRFSAERLKGVDSTLKIQPAKLEDSAVYLCASSLGQEGYGYTFGSGTRLTVV.

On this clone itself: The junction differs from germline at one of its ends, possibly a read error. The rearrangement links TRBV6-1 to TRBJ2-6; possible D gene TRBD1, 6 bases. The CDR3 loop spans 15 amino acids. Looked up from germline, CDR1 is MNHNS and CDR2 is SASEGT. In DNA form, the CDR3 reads TGTGCCAGCAATGAAGGGGGAGCCGGGGCCAACGTCCTGACTTTC. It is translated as CASNEGGAGANVLTF.

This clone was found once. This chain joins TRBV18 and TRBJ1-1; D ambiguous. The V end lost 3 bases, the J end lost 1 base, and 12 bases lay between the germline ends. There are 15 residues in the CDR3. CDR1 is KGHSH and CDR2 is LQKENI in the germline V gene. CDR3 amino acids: CASSPFGPTNTEAFF. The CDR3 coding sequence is TGTGCCAGCTCACCCTTCGGGCCCACGAACACTGAAGCTTTCTTT.

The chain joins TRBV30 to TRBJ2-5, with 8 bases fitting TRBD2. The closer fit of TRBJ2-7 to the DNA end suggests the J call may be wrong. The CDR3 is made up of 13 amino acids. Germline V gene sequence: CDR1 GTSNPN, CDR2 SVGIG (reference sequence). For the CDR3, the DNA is TGTGCCTGGAGTTCGGGAGGGCTCTACGAGCAGTACTTC. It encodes CAWSSGGLYEQYF.

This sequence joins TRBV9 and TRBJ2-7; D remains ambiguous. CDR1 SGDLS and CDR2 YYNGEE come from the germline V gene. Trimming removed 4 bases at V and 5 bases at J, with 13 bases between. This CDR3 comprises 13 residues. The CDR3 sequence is CASSTSPWDEQYF. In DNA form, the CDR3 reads TGTGCCAGCAGCACGAGCCCCTGGGACGAGCAGTACTTC.

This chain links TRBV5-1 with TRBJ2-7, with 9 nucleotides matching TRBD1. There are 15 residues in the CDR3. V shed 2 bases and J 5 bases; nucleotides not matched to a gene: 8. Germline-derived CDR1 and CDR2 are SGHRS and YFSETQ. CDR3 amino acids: CASSFLGDREDEQYF. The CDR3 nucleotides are TGCGCCAGCAGCTTCCTTGGGGACAGGGAAGACGAGCAGTACTTC.

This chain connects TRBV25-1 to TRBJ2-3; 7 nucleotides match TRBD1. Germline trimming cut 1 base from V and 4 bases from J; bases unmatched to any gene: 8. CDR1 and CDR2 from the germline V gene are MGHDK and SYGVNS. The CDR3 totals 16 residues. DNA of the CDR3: TGTGCCAGCAGTGAATGGACAGGAAACGACGCAGATACGCAGTATTTT. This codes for CASSEWTGNDADTQYF.

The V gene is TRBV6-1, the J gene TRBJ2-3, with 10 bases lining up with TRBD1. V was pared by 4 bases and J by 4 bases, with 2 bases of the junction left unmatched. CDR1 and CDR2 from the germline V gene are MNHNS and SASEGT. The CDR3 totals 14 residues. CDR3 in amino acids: CASSGQGASDTQYF. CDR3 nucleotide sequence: TGTGCCAGCAGTGGACAGGGGGCGTCAGATACGCAGTATTTT.

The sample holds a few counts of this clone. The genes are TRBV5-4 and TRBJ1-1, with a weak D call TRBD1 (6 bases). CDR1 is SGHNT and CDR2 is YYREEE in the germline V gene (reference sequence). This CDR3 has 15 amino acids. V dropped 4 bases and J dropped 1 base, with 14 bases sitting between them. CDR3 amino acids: CASSLKTGRNTEAFF. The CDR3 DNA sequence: TGTGCCAGCAGCCTAAAGACAGGTAGGAACACTGAAGCTTTCTTT.

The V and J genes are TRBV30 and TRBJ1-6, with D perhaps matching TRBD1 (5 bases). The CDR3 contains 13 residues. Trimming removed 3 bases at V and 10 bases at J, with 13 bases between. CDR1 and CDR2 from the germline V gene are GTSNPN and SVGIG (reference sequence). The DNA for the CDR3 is TGTGCCTGGAGCGAAATAGAGGGGTCACCCCTCCACTTT. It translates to CAWSEIEGSPLHF.

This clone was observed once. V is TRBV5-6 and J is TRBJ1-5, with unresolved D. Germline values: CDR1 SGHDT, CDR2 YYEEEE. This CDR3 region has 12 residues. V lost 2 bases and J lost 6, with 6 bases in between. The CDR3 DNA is TGTGCCAGCAGCTTAATCGGTCAGCCCCAGCATTTT. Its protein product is CASSLIGQPQHF.

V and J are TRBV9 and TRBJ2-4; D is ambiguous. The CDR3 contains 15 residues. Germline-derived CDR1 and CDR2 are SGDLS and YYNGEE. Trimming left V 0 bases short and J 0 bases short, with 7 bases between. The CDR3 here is CASSVVGEAKNIQYF. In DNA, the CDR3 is TGTGCCAGCAGCGTAGTAGGAGAAGCCAAAAACATTCAGTACTTC.

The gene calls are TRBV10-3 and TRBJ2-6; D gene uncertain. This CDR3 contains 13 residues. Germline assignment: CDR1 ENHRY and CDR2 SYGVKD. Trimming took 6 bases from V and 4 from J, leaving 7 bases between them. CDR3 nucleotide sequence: TGTGCCATCAGAGACTTGGGGGCCAACGTCCTGACTTTC. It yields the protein CAIRDLGANVLTF.

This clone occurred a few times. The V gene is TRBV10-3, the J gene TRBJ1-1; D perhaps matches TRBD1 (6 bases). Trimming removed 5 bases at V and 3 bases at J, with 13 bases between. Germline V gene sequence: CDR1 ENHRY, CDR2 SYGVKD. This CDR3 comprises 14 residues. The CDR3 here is CAISIQGPDTEAFF. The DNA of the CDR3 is TGTGCCATCAGTATACAGGGCCCCGACACTGAAGCTTTCTTT.

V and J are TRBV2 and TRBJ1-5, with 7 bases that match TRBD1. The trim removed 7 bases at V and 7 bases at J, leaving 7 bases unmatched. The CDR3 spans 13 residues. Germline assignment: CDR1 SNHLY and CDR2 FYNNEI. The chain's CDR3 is CASTLRGQQPQHF. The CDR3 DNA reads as TGTGCCAGCACCCTGAGGGGGCAACAGCCCCAGCATTTT. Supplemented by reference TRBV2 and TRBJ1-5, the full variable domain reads EPEVTQTPSHQVTQMGQEVILRCVPISNHLYFYWYRQILGQKVEFLVSFYNNEISEKSEIFDDQFSVERPDGSNFTLKIRSTKLEDSAMYFCASTLRGQQPQHFGDGTRLSIL.

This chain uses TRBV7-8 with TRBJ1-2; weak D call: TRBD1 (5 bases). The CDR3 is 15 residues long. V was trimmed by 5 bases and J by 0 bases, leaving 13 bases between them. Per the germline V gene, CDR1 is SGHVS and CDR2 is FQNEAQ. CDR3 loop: CASSPNRQSNYGYTF. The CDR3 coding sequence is TGTGCCAGCAGCCCCAACCGACAGTCTAACTATGGCTACACCTTC.

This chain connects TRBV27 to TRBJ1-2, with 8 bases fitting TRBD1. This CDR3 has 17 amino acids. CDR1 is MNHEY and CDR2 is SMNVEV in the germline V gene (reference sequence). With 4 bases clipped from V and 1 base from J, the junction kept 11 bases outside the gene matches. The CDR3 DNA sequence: TGTGCCAGCAGTTCCTACCGGGACAGGAGACTTAACTATGGCTACACCTTC. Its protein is CASSSYRDRRLNYGYTF.

The CDR3 DNA reads as TGTGCCAGCAGTTTCTATGGCCGAGCGCCCAACACTGAAGCTTTCTTT. Translation: CASSFYGRAPNTEAFF. The chain links TRBV27 to TRBJ1-1; no reliable D call. Trimming removed 3 bases at V and 2 bases at J, with 16 bases between. The CDR3 totals 16 residues. Germline loops: CDR1 MNHEY, CDR2 SMNVEV (reference sequence).

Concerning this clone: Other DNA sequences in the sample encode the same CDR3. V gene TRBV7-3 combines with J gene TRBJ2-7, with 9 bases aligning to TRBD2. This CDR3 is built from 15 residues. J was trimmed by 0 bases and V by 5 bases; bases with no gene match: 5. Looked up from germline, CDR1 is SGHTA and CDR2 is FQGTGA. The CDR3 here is CASSLGSGSSYEQYF. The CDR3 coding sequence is TGTGCCAGCAGCCTTGGTAGCGGGAGCTCCTACGAGCAGTACTTC.

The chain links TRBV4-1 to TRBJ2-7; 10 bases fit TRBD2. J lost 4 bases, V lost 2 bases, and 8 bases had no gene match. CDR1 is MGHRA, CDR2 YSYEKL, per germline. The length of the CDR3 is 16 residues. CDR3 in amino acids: CASSQYPGLARYEQYF. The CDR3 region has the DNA TGCGCCAGCAGCCAATACCCGGGACTAGCGAGGTACGAGCAGTACTTC.

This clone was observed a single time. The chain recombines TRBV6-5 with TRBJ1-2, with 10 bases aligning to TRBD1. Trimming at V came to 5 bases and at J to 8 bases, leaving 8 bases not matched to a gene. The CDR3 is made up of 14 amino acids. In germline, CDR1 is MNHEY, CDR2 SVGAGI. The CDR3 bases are TGTGCCAGCAGTACCCCCGGGACAGGGGCAGGCTACACCTTC. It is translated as CASSTPGTGAGYTF.

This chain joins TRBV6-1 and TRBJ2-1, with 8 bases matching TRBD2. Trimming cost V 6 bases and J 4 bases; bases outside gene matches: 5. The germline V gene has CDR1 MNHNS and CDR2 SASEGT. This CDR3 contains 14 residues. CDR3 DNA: TGTGCCAGCAGATCGGGAGGGAGGTACAATGAGCAGTTCTTC. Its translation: CASRSGGRYNEQFF.

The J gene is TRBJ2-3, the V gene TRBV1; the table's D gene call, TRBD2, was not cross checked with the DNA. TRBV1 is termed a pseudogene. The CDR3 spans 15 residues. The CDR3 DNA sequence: TGCACCAGCAGCCAAGATCCACGAGCGGGAGATACGCAGTATTTT. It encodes CTSSQDPRAGDTQYF.